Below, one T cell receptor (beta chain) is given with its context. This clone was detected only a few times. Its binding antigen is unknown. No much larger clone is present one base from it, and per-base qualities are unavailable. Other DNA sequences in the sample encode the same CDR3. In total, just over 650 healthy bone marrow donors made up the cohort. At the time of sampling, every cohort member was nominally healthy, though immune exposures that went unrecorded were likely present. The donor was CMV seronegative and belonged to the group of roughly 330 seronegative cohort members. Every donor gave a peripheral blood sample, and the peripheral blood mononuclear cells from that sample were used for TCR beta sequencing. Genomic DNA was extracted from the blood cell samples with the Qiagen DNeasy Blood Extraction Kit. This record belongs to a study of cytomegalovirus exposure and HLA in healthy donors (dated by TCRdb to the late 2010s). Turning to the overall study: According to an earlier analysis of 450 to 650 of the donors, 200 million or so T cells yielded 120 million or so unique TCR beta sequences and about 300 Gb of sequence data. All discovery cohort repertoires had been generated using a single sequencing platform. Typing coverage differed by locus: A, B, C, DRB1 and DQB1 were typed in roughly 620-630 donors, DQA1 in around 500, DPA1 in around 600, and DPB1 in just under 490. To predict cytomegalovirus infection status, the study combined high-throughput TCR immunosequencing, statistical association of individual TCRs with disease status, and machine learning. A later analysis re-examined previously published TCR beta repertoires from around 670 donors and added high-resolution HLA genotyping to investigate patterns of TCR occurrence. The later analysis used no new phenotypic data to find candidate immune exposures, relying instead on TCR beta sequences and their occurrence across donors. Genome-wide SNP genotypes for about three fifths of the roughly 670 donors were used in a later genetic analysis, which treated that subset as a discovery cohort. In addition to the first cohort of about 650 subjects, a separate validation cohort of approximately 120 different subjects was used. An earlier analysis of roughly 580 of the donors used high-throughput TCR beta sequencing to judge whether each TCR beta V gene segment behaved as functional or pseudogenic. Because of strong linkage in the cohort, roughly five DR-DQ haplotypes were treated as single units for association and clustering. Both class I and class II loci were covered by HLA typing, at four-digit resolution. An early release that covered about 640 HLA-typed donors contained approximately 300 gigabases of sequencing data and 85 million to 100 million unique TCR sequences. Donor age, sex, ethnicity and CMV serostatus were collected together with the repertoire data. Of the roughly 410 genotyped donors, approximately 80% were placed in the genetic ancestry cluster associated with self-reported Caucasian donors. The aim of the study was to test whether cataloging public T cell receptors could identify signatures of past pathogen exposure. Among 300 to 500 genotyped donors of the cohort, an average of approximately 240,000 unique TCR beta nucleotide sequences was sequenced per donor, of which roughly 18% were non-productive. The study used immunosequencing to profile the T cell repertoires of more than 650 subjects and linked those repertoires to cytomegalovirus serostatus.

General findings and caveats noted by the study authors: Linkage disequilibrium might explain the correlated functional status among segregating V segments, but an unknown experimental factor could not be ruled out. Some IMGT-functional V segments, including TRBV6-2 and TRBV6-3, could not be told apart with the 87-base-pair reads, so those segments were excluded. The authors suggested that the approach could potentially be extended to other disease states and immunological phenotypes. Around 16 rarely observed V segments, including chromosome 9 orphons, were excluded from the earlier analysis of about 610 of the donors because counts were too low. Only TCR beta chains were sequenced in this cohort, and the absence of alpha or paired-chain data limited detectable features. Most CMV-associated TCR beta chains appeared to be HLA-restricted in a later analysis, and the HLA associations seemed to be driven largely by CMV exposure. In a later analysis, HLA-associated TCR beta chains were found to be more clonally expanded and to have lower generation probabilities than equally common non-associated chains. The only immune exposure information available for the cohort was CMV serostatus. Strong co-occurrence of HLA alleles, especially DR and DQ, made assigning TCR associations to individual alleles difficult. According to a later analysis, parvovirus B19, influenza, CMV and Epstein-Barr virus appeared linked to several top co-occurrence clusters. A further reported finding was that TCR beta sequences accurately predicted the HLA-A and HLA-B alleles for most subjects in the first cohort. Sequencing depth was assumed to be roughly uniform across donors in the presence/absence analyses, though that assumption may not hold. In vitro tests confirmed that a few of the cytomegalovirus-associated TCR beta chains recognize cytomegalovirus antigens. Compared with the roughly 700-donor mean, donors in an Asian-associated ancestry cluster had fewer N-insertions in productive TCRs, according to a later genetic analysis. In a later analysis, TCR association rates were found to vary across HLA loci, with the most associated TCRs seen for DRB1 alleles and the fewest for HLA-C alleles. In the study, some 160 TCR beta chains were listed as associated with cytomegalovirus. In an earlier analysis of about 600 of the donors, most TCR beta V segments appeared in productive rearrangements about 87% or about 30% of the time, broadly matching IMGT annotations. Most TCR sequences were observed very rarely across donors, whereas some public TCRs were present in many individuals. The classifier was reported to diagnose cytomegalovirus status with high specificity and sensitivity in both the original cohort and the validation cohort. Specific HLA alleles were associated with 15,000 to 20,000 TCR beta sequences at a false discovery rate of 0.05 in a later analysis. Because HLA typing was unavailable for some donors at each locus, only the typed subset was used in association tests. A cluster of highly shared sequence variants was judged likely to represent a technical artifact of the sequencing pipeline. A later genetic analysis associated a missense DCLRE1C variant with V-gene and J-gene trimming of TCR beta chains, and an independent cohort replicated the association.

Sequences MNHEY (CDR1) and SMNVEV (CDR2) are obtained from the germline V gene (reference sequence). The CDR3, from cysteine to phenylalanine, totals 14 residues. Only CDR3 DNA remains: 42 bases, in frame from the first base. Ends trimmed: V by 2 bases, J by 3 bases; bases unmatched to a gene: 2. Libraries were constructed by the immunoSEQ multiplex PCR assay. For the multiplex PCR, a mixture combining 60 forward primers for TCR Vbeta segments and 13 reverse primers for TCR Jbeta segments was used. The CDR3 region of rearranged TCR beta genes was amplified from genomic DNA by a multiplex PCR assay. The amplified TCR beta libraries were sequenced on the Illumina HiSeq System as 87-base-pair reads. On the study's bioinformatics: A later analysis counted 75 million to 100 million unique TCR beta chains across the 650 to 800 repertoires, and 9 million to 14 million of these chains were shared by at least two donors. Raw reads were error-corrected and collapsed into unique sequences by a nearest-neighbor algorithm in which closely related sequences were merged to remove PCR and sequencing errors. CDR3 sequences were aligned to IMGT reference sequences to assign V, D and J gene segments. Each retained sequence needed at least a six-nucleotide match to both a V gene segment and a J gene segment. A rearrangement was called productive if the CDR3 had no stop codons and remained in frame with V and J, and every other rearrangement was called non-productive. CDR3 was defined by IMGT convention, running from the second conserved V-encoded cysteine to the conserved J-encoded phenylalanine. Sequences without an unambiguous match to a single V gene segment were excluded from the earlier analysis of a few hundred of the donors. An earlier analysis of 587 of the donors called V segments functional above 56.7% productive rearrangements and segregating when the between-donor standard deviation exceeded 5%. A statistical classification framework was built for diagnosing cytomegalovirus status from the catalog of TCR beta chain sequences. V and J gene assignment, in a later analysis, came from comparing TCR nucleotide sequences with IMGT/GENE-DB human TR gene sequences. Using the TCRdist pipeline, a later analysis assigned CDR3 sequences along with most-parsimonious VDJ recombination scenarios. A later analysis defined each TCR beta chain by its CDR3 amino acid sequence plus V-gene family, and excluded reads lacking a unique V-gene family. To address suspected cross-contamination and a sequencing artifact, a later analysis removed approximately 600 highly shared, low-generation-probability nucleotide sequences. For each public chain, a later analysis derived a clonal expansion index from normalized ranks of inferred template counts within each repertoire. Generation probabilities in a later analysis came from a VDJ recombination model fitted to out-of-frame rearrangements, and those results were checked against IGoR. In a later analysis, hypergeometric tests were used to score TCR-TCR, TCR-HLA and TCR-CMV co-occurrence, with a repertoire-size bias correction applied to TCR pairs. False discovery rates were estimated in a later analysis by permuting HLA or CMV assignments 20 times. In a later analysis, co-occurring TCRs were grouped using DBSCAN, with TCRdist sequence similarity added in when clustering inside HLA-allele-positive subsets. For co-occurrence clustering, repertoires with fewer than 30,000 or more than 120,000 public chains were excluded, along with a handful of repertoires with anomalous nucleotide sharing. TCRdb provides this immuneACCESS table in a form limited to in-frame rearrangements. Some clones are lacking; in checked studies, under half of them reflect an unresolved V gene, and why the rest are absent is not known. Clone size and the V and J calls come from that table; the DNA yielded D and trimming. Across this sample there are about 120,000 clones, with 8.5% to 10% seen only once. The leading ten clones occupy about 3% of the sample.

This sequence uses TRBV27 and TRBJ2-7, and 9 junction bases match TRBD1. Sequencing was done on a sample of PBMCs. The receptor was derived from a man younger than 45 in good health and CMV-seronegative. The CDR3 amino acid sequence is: CASSLGTGSYEQYF. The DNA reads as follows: TGTGCCAGCAGTTTAGGGACAGGGAGCTACGAGCAGTACTTC.